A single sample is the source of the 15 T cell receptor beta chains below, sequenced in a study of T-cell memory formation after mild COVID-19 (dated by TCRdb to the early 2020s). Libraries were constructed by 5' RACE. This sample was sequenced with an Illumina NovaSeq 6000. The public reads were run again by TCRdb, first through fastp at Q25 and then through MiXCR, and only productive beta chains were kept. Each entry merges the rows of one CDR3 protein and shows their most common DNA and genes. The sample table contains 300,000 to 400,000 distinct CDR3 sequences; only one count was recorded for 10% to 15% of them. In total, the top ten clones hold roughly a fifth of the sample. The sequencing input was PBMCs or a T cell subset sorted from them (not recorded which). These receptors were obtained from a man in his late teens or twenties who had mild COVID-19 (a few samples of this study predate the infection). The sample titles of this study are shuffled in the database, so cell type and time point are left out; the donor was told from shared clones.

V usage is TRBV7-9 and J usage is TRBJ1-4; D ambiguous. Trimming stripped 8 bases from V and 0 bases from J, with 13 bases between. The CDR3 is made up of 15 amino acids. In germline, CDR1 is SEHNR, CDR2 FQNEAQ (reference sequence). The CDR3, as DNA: TGTGCCAGCCTCGCCCGTGATGCAACTAATGAAAAACTGTTTTTT. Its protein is CASLARDATNEKLFF.

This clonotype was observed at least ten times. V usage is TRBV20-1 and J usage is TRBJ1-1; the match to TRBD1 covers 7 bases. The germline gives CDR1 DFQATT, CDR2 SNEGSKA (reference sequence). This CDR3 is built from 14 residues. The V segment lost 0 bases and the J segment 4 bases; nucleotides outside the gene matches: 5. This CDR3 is CSARDPTGATEAFF. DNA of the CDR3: TGCAGTGCTAGAGATCCTACAGGGGCCACTGAAGCTTTCTTT.

The CDR3 DNA follows: TGTGCCAGCGCACCCGGGAGCTCCTACGAGCAGTACTTC. It codes for CASAPGSSYEQYF. The chain uses TRBV7-2 and TRBJ2-7; possibly TRBD2 for D (6 bases). The CDR3 covers 13 residues. V was shortened by 8 bases and J by 0 bases, with 11 bases between the two germline ends. The V gene's germline CDR1 is SGHTA and CDR2 FQGNSA.

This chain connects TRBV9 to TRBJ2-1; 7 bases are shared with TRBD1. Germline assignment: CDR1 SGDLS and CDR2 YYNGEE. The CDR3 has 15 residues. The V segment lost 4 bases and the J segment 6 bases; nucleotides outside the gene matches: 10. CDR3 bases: TGTGCCAGCAGCTCGACAGGGAGTGTTGTCAATGAGCAGTTCTTC. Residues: CASSSTGSVVNEQFF.

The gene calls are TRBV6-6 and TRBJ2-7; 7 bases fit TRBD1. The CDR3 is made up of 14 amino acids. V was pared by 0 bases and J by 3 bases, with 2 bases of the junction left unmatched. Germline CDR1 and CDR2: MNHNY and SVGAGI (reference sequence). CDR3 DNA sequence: TGTGCCAGCAGTTACTCTAGGGACAGCTACGAGCAGTACTTC. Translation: CASSYSRDSYEQYF.

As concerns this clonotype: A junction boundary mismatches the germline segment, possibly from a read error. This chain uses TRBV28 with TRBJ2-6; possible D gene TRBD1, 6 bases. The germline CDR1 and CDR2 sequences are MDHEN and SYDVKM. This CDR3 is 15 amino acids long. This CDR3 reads CASSLWGAGASVLTF. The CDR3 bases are TGTGCCAGCAGTTTATGGGGGGCTGGGGCCAGCGTCCTGACTTTC.

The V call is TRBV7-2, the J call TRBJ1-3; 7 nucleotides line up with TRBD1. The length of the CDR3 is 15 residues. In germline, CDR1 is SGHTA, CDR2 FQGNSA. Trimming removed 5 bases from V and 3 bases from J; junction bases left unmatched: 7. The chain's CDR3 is CASSGQTGYGNTIYF. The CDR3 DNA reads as TGTGCCAGCAGCGGGCAGACAGGGTATGGAAACACCATATATTTT.

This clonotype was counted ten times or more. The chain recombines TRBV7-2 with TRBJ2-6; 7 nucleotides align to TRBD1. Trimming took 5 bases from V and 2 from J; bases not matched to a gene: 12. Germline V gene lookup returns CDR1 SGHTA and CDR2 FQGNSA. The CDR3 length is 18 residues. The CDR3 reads CASSLSTGPSAGANVLTF. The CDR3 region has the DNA TGTGCCAGCAGCCTTTCGACAGGGCCATCCGCTGGGGCCAACGTCCTGACTTTC.

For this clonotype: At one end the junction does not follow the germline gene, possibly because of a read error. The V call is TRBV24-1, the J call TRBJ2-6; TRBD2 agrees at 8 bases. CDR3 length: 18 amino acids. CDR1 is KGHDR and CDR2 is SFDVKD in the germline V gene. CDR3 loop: CANSDPNGGASGANVLTF. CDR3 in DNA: TGTGCCAACAGTGATCCCAACGGGGGGGCTTCTGGGGCCAACGTCCTGACTTTC.

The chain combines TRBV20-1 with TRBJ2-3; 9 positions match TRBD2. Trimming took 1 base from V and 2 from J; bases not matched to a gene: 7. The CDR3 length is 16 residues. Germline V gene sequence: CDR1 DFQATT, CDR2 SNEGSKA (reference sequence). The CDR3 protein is CSARVGLAGITDTQYF. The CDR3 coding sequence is TGCAGTGCTAGAGTGGGCCTAGCGGGGATCACAGATACGCAGTATTTT.

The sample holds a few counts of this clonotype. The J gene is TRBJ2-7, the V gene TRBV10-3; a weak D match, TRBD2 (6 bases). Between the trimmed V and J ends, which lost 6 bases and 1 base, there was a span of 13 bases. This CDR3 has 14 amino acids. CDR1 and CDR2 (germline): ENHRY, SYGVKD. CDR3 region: CAIRSGTGSYEQYV. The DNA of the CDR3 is TGTGCCATCAGATCCGGGACTGGGTCCTACGAGCAGTACGTC.

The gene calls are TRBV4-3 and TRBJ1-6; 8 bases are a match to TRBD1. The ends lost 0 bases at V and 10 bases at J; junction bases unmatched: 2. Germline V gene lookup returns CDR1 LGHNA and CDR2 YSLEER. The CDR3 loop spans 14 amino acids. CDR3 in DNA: TGCGCCAGCAGCCAAGAGGGACAGGTCTCACCCCTCCACTTT. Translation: CASSQEGQVSPLHF.

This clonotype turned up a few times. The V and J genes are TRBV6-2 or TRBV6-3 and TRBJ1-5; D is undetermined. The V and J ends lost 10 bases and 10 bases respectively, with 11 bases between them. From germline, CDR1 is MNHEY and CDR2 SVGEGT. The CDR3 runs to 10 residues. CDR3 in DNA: TGTGCCATCCCCCGTCAACCCCAGCATTTT. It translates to CAIPRQPQHF.

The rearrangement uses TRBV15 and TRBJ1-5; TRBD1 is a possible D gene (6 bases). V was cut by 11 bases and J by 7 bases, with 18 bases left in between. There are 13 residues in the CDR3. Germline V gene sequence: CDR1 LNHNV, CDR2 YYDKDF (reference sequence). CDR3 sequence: CAANGGFGQPQHF. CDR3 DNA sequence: TGTGCCGCCAACGGGGGCTTTGGGCAGCCCCAGCATTTT.

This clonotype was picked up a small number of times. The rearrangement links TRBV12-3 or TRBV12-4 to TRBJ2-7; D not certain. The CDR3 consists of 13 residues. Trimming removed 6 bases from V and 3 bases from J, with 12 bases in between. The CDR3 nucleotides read TGTGCCAGCAGCAGTGGCCCCGGCTACGAGCAGTACGTC. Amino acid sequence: CASSSGPGYEQYV.